This is a list of T cell receptor beta chains from one sample in a study of CD8+ T cells in alopecia areata. Repertoires were generated with immunoSEQ multiplex PCR, while TCRdb's copy carries only in-frame clones and drops some. Found here are about 2,600 clones, around 65% of them singletons; the top ten hold under 13%. Sequenced input: skin. These receptor sequences come from a human donor in good health. CDR3s include the opening cysteine and the closing phenylalanine or tryptophan.

TRBV4-2,CASSQELILAGNTDTQYF
TRBV7-6,CASSLQSGLNQPQHF
TRBV7-2,CASSSFPRGGGGETQYF
TRBV4-2,CASSQVTQGPAYEQYF
TRBV18,CASSPPTGGNTGELFF
TRBV4-2,CASSQDRLAGDTQYF
TRBV30,CAWSVRWGQGALHGYTF
TRBV7-2,CASSLGHNEKLFF
TRBV19,CASSPGRNYGYTF
TRBV12-5,CASGLDRRGSYNSPLHF
TRBV28,CASGQSYQETQYF
TRBV7-9,CASSFLGQAAFF
TRBV21-1,CASSKVGTSEGTGNEQFF
TRBV5-1,CASSLSLSTNSPLHF
TRBV7-3,CASSSTPGGTGELFF
TRBV7-3,CASSLILWDRGQETQYF
TRBV7-9,CASSFPTVRNSYEQYF
TRBV6-6,CASRRQLSNEQFF
TRBV6-8,CASSPTRSTDTQYF
TRBV5-8,CASSFQWRFYEQYF
TRBV11-2,CASTPGEGTGELFF
TRBV7-9,CASSLVGTGAEAFF
TRBV19,CASSRGTVFYGYTF
TRBV7-2,CASSLDRFGYTF
TRBV19,CASSPGTVQLHF
TRBV28,CASRTSGTAARDTQYF
TRBV7-9,CASSLVQETQYF
TRBV11-2,CASSSPNLAGGPNEQFF
TRBV6-5,CASSHRDSSSYEQYF
TRBV2,CASRPLAGGNNEQFF
TRBV5-1,CASSSGRGINEKLFF
TRBV5-1,CASSLFVDRGLETQYF
TRBV6-5,CASSYSLTANQPQHF
TRBV5-5,CASSLAYNEQFF
TRBV7-3,CASSTPTGFDGYTF
TRBV2,CASGVGNSPLHF
TRBV5-1,CASTPLGGQGSSPLHF
TRBV25-1,CASSGIRQGYSPLHF
TRBV7-2,CASSLGPGGSTDTQYF
TRBV12-5,CASGLVRGTGELFF
TRBV2,CASSETSSSTDTQYF
TRBV11-3,CASSLGAGAMNTEAFF
TRBV7-3,CASSLYGKGDTQYF
TRBV18,CASSPPSGGNTGELFF
TRBV5-8,CASSPTRTSGADTQYF
TRBV5-6,CASSLVPGSKKETQYF
TRBV13,CASSRQGLFSYEQYF
TRBV7-2,CASSFDGGGLHRELFF
TRBV10-3,CAIKGDRGTDTQYF
TRBV11-2,CASSLTNTGELFF
TRBV27,CASSPAQSGANVLTF
TRBV2,CASTGRRTYNEQFF
TRBV9,CASRLGSTGELFF
TRBV5-1,CASSSGWGSWDNEQFF
TRBV29-1,CSVHRATGGYTF
TRBV28,CASSPGTGHQPQHF
TRBV7-6,CASSLSGGITSTDTQYF
TRBV7-2,CASSPNAWGGHTEAFF
TRBV18,CASSPRGGGADTQYF